Reported below is one T cell receptor (beta chain). Its antigen is not known. The sample is drawn from a study of CD8+CD57+ T cells in acquired aplastic anemia. Study-level findings and limits: Approximately 29 was the count of CD8+ CDR3 sequences that patients shared with controls.

The TCR beta profiling, which covered VDJ combination and CDR3 sequence, was carried out using genomic DNA as the template. MiXCR, run by TCRdb on the reads, gives a single entry per CDR3 protein. The sample lists about 210,000 distinct CDR3 sequences; over 60% were seen once. The sequenced sample was sorted CD4+, CD8+, or CD8+CD57+ T cells (not recorded which) from PBMCs. The sequence derives from a human donor in good health.

CDR3 region: CSARDQLAGNQETQYF. The CDR3 DNA is TGCAGTGCTAGAGATCAGCTAGCGGGGAACCAAGAGACCCAGTACTTC. J is TRBJ2-5 and V is TRBV20-1, with 9 bases matching TRBD2. The J segment lost 0 bases and the V segment lost 0 bases, leaving 5 bases of the junction unmatched. CDR3 length: 16 amino acids. Germline CDR1 is DFQATT and CDR2 is SNEGSKA (reference sequence).